What follows describes a single T cell receptor beta chain. Its antigen is currently unknown. TCRdb ran MiXCR on the reads and lists one entry per CDR3 protein. Of 550,000 to 850,000 distinct CDR3 sequences detected, around 32% appear once; the ten largest clones hold 18%. The CDR3 has 16 amino acids. The germline gives CDR1 SGHRS, CDR2 YFSETQ. Trimming cost V 2 bases and J 0 bases, with 12 bases left between them. The source of the sample is a study of T cell repertoires in cytomegalovirus infection. At the level of the study: Epitope selection comprised recently identified HLA-C-restricted CMV epitopes and well-studied HLA-B-restricted CMV epitopes. Shared public TCR beta signatures pointed to both CMV infection and a matching HLA type.

Study results and caveats: HLA-C-restricted CMV-specific TCR beta clonotypes were dominant in the ex vivo response. Of the TCR beta families, the public ones yielded a cumulative frequency that identified carriers of CMV plus the relevant HLA.

This specimen was cultured PBMCs, taken from culture after CMV antigen stimulation. This chain connects TRBV5-1 to TRBJ2-1; a possible D gene is TRBD2 (6 bases). The origin of this receptor is a human donor in good health (CMV status not recorded). Some clones in this sample may be carry-over from other donors' samples. CDR3 sequence: CASSFVPGSSYNEQFF. The CDR3 DNA is TGCGCCAGCAGCTTCGTCCCCGGGAGCTCCTACAATGAGCAGTTCTTC.